These 30 T cell receptor beta chains share one sample of origin, sequenced in a study of T cell responses to AZD1222 COVID-19 vaccine. Repertoires were generated with immunoSEQ multiplex PCR, while TCRdb's copy carries only in-frame clones and drops some. This table has under 100,000 clones, 86% appearing once. Material: peripheral blood, obtained on day 0 of AZD1222 vaccination. These receptors were collected from an adult in good health.

V is TRBV7-5 and J is TRBJ2-1; the table names TRBD2, a call not compared with the DNA. TRBV7-5 is termed a pseudogene. The CDR3 totals 15 residues. CDR3 loop: CVRSWTSGSWDEQFF. The CDR3 DNA reads TGTGTCAGAAGCTGGACTAGCGGGAGTTGGGATGAGCAGTTCTTC.

This sequence joins TRBV28 and TRBJ1-1; D possibly corresponds to TRBD1 (5 bases). This CDR3 region has 14 residues. With 3 bases removed from V and 1 base from J, the gap between germline ends came to 9 bases. Looked up from germline, CDR1 is MDHEN and CDR2 is SYDVKM. As DNA, the CDR3 is TGTGCCAGCAGTTTGTTGGGGGAGAACACTGAAGCTTTCTTT. Translating gives CASSLLGENTEAFF. Full variable domain (outside the CDR3, taken from reference TRBV28 and TRBJ1-1): DVKVTQSSRYLVKRTGEKVFLECVQDMDHENMFWYRQDPGLGLRLIYFSYDVKMKEKGDIPEGYSVSREKKERFSLILESASTNQTSMYLCASSLLGENTEAFFGQGTRLTVV.

The V and J genes are TRBV11-3 and TRBJ2-7; 9 bases are shared with TRBD1. The length of the CDR3 is 15 residues. Germline CDR1 reads SGHNT; CDR2 reads YENEEA. With 5 bases clipped from V and 6 bases from J, the junction kept 11 bases outside the gene matches. CDR3: CASSTGGTGTSEQYF. The CDR3 DNA is TGTGCCAGCAGCACCGGCGGGACAGGGACCTCCGAGCAGTACTTC.

V and J are TRBV6-1 and TRBJ1-3; 9 positions agree with TRBD1. This CDR3 comprises 17 residues. CDR1 MNHNS and CDR2 SASEGT come from the germline V gene. V shed 2 bases and J 2 bases; nucleotides not matched to a gene: 7. The chain's CDR3 is CASSETGGAFAGNTIYF. CDR3 nucleotide sequence: TGTGCCAGCAGTGAAACAGGGGGCGCATTTGCTGGAAACACCATATATTTT.

This clone has only one observation. V usage is TRBV6-5 and J usage is TRBJ1-3; D is unclear. Trimming cost V 0 bases and J 1 base, with 1 base left between them. The germline V gene encodes CDR1 MNHEY and CDR2 SVGAGI. The CDR3 is 13 residues long. The CDR3 loop is CASSYSSGNTIYF. The DNA for the CDR3 is TGTGCCAGCAGTTACTCTTCTGGAAACACCATATATTTT.

The CDR3 reads CAVVAGPLGSYEQYF. DNA for the CDR3: TGCGCCGTCGTAGCGGGGCCGCTCGGGAGCTACGAGCAGTACTTC. The chain employs TRBV10-2 and TRBJ2-7; 8 nucleotides align to TRBD2. After removal of 11 bases from V and 3 bases from J, the junction contained 15 bases not matched to a gene. The CDR3 contains 15 residues. CDR1 is WSHSY and CDR2 is SAAADI in the germline V gene.

This chain connects TRBV5-6 to TRBJ1-1; D not resolved. Germline-derived CDR1 and CDR2 are SGHDT and YYEEEE. CDR3 length: 13 residues. Trimming cost V 4 bases and J 3 bases, with 10 bases left between them. DNA for the CDR3: TGTGCCAGCAGCGCAGGTGGTTACACTGAAGCTTTCTTT. The encoded protein is CASSAGGYTEAFF. Using reference TRBV5-6 and TRBJ1-1 for the parts outside the CDR3, the full variable domain is DAGVTQSPTHLIKTRGQQVTLRCSPKSGHDTVSWYQQALGQGPQFIFQYYEEEERQRGNFPDRFSGHQFPNYSSELNVNALLLGDSALYLCASSAGGYTEAFFGQGTRLTVV.

This sequence joins TRBV27 and TRBJ2-1, with 9 bases lining up with TRBD1. CDR1 is MNHEY and CDR2 is SMNVEV in the germline V gene (reference sequence). V lost 4 bases, J lost 3 bases, and 4 bases stayed unmatched. This CDR3 spans 15 amino acids. CDR3 DNA: TGTGCCAGCAGTTGGGGGACAGGGAACTACAATGAGCAGTTCTTC. Amino acids: CASSWGTGNYNEQFF.

This chain uses TRBV7-6 with TRBJ2-7, with 11 bases fitting TRBD2. Germline assignment: CDR1 SGHVS and CDR2 FNYEAQ. The length of the CDR3 is 17 residues. V lost 4 bases, J lost 1 base, and 9 bases stayed unmatched. The CDR3 DNA reads TGTGCCAGCAGCTCCCGACTAGCGGGATCTCGGTCCTACGAGCAGTACTTC. It yields the protein CASSSRLAGSRSYEQYF.

This clone was detected once. The chain recombines TRBV30 with TRBJ2-3, with TRBD1 matching 11 bases. The length of the CDR3 is 14 residues. The junction had 3 bases not matched to a gene; V was cut back by 5 bases and J by 2 bases. Per germline, CDR1 GTSNPN and CDR2 SVGIG (reference sequence). For the CDR3, the DNA is TGTGCCTGGGGGACAGGGGGTATCACAGATACGCAGTATTTT. It translates to CAWGTGGITDTQYF.

The genes are TRBV6-5 and TRBJ2-3, with 8 positions matching TRBD2. CDR1 is MNHEY, CDR2 SVGAGI, per germline. V lost 2 bases, J lost 5 bases, and 9 bases stayed unmatched. The CDR3 has 16 residues. The CDR3 DNA is TGTGCCAGCAGTTACGGCCGGGGGGGAGACGAAGATACGCAGTATTTT. This encodes CASSYGRGGDEDTQYF.

The rearrangement uses TRBV5-1 and TRBJ1-1, with unresolved D. Germline CDR1 SGHRS, CDR2 YFSETQ. The CDR3 extends over 13 amino acids. Trimming stripped 0 bases from V and 2 bases from J, with 5 bases between. The CDR3 DNA is TGCGCCAGCAGCTTGGGGTACAACACTGAAGCTTTCTTT. As protein: CASSLGYNTEAFF.

This clone was counted between two and nine times. This chain connects TRBV7-8 to TRBJ1-5, with 7 bases identical to TRBD1. The germline V gene has CDR1 SGHVS and CDR2 FQNEAQ. J lost 5 bases, V lost 5 bases, and 6 bases had no gene match. This CDR3 contains 14 residues. The CDR3 reads CASSLGTEHQPQHF. DNA of the CDR3: TGTGCCAGCAGCCTAGGGACAGAACATCAGCCCCAGCATTTT.

This clone is categorized as medium-sized. The chain carries TRBV24-1 and TRBJ2-1, with D perhaps matching TRBD1 or TRBD2 (5 bases each). V was pared by 1 base and J by 8 bases, with 20 bases between. Germline-derived CDR1 and CDR2 are KGHDR and SFDVKD. This CDR3 spans 17 amino acids. The CDR3 loop is CATSDFRDPLYPHEQFF. As DNA, the CDR3 is TGTGCCACCAGTGATTTCCGGGACCCTCTTTACCCCCATGAGCAGTTCTTC.

The chain uses TRBV4-2 and TRBJ2-3; possible D gene TRBD2, 6 bases. In germline, CDR1 is LGHNA, CDR2 YNFKEQ. Deletions cut 2 bases from V and 4 bases from J, with 16 bases between. This CDR3 has 16 amino acids. The CDR3 loop is CASSQKETSSSDTQYF. The CDR3 DNA follows: TGTGCCAGCAGCCAAAAGGAGACTAGTAGTTCAGATACGCAGTATTTT.

The rearrangement uses TRBV19 and TRBJ2-2; the D gene is possibly TRBD2 (5 bases). Germline CDR1 is LNHDA and CDR2 is SQIVND (reference sequence). The V end was cut by 6 bases, the J end by 3 bases, with 14 bases between. This CDR3 has 15 amino acids. CDR3 residues: CASSGGSKDTGELFF. The CDR3 nucleotides are TGTGCCAGTAGCGGCGGGTCCAAGGACACCGGGGAGCTGTTTTTT.

The V and J genes are TRBV10-1 and TRBJ2-3; D unresolved. Trimming stripped 1 base from V and 2 bases from J, with 10 bases between. This CDR3 has 15 amino acids. Germline V lookup: CDR1 WNHNN, CDR2 SYGVQD (reference sequence). The CDR3 sequence: CASSEFQDNTDTQYF. CDR3 coding DNA: TGCGCCAGCAGTGAGTTTCAGGATAACACAGATACGCAGTATTTT.

The chain couples TRBV6-1 to TRBJ1-1, with D uncertain. V lost 3 bases and J lost 0, with 20 bases in between. The CDR3 has 18 amino acids. The germline V gene has CDR1 MNHNS and CDR2 SASEGT. The CDR3 nucleotides read TGTGCCAGCAGTGATAAATACCAGTTGGGAAAGATGAACACTGAAGCTTTCTTT. Residues: CASSDKYQLGKMNTEAFF.

This clone was picked up one time. The chain uses TRBV4-1 and TRBJ1-5; TRBD1 agrees at 7 bases. CDR3 size: 16 residues. The V segment lost 4 bases and the J segment 2 bases; nucleotides outside the gene matches: 8. Germline CDR1 and CDR2: MGHRA and YSYEKL. The CDR3: CASSLVQGQGNQPQHF. DNA for the CDR3: TGCGCCAGCAGCCTCGTACAGGGGCAGGGCAATCAGCCCCAGCATTTT.

The rearrangement uses TRBV12-3 or TRBV12-4 and TRBJ1-2; the D gene is possibly TRBD1 (5 bases). The CDR3 length is 13 residues. The V and J ends lost 3 bases and 7 bases respectively, with 12 bases between them. The CDR3 region has the DNA TGTGCCAGCAGTTTTGCGGGGCAGGGTGGCTACACCTTC. Translating gives CASSFAGQGGYTF.

The V and J genes are TRBV2 and TRBJ2-7; TRBD1 or TRBD2 may be the D gene (6 bases each). This CDR3 is 14 amino acids long. From germline, CDR1 is SNHLY and CDR2 FYNNEI. With 5 bases removed from V and 3 bases from J, the gap between germline ends came to 14 bases. The DNA for the CDR3 is TGTGCCAGCAGTCGGGGGCGGGCAAACTACGAGCAGTACTTC. Translated: CASSRGRANYEQYF.

The chain joins TRBV29-1 to TRBJ1-1; no clear D. The germline CDR1 and CDR2 sequences are SQVTM and ANQGSEA. There are 15 residues in the CDR3. V dropped 1 base and J dropped 0 bases, with 12 bases sitting between them. The CDR3 region is CSVEGDRGMNTEAFF. CDR3 DNA sequence: TGCAGCGTTGAAGGCGATCGCGGCATGAACACTGAAGCTTTCTTT.

This clone has only one observation. The V and J genes are TRBV18 and TRBJ1-5; no firm D call. Trimming cost V 6 bases and J 7 bases, with 16 bases left between them. The CDR3 is made up of 14 amino acids. Germline-derived CDR1 and CDR2 are KGHSH and LQKENI. CDR3 residues: CASSPTGRGQPQHF. CDR3 nucleotides: TGTGCCAGCTCTCCCACCGGGAGAGGGCAGCCCCAGCATTTT. Looking up the rest from reference TRBV18 and TRBJ1-5 gives the full variable domain: NAGVMQNPRHLVRRRGQEARLRCSPMKGHSHVYWYRQLPEEGLKFMVYLQKENIIDESGMPKERFSAEFPKEGPSILRIQQVVRGDSAAYFCASSPTGRGQPQHFGDGTRLSIL.

The rearrangement joins TRBV5-5 to TRBJ1-1, with D perhaps matching TRBD1 (5 bases). Germline V CDR1 and CDR2: SGHKS, YYEKEE (reference sequence). The V end lost 0 bases, the J end lost 0 bases, and 9 bases lay between the germline ends. This CDR3 has 15 residues. The CDR3 region has the DNA TGTGCCAGCAGCTTGGTAGGACACCTGAACACTGAAGCTTTCTTT. Amino acid sequence: CASSLVGHLNTEAFF.

The rearrangement links TRBV27 to TRBJ2-1, with 14 bases fitting TRBD2. V lost 3 bases to trimming and J lost 8 bases; unmatched junction nucleotides: 3. The CDR3 consists of 15 residues. From germline, CDR1 is MNHEY and CDR2 SMNVEV (reference sequence). The CDR3 region is CASSLTSGRAHEQFF. CDR3 sequence (DNA): TGTGCCAGCAGTTTGACTAGCGGGAGGGCCCATGAGCAGTTCTTC.

V gene TRBV18 combines with J gene TRBJ2-2, with TRBD2 matching 14 bases. This CDR3 spans 19 amino acids. Trimming took 4 bases from V and 7 from J; bases not matched to a gene: 14. The germline CDR1 and CDR2 sequences are KGHSH and LQKENI. The CDR3 bases are TGTGCCAGCTCACGGTCGTCGGGACTAGCGGGAGTTCCCGGCGGGGAGCTGTTTTTT. Protein sequence: CASSRSSGLAGVPGGELFF.

The chain has TRBV5-4 and TRBJ2-1; D is uncertain. V was shortened by 5 bases and J by 13 bases, with 19 bases between the two germline ends. The CDR3 spans 13 residues. Germline assignment: CDR1 SGHNT and CDR2 YYREEE (reference sequence). CDR3 region: CASSTGRLPHQFF. DNA for the CDR3: TGTGCCAGCAGTACTGGTCGCTTACCTCATCAGTTCTTC.

This chain links TRBV5-6 with TRBJ1-5; the D is unclear. CDR1 is SGHDT, CDR2 YYEEEE, per germline. The CDR3 is made up of 12 amino acids. The germline V and J ends were trimmed by 4 bases and 11 bases, with 13 bases remaining between them. The CDR3 DNA reads as TGTGCCAGCAGCGTAGACCGGGGAGCCCAGCATTTT. It codes for CASSVDRGAQHF. Looking up the rest from reference TRBV5-6 and TRBJ1-5 gives the full variable domain: DAGVTQSPTHLIKTRGQQVTLRCSPKSGHDTVSWYQQALGQGPQFIFQYYEEEERQRGNFPDRFSGHQFPNYSSELNVNALLLGDSALYLCASSVDRGAQHFGDGTRLSIL.

This clone appeared a single time. The chain employs TRBV10-3 and TRBJ2-5; 7 bases agree with TRBD1. CDR1 is ENHRY and CDR2 is SYGVKD in the germline V gene. V dropped 4 bases and J dropped 5; count of bases not matched to a gene: 4. The CDR3 sequence is 13 residues long. In nucleotides, the CDR3 is TGTGCCATCAGTGCGGGACAGAGGGAGACCCAGTACTTC. Amino acids: CAISAGQRETQYF.

V usage is TRBV15 and J usage is TRBJ2-1, with unresolved D. The V end lost 3 bases, the J end lost 0 bases, and 15 bases lay between the germline ends. This CDR3 is 17 amino acids long. Germline V gives CDR1 LNHNV, CDR2 YYDKDF (reference sequence). The CDR3 nucleotides are TGTGCCACCAGCAGTCCCCCCCGGAAGAGCTCCTACAATGAGCAGTTCTTC. Protein sequence: CATSSPPRKSSYNEQFF.